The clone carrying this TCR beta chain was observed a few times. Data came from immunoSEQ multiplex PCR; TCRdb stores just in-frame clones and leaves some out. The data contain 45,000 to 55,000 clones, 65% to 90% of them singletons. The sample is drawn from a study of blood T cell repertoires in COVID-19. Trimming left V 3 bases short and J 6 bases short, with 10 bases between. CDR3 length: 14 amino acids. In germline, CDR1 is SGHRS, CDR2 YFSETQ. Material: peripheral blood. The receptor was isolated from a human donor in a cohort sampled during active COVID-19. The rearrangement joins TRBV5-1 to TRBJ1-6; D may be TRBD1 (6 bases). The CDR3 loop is CASSSGQRNSPLHF. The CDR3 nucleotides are TGCGCCAGCAGCTCCGGACAGCGTAATTCACCCCTCCACTTT.